Listed below are T cell receptor beta chains from one sample, sequenced in a study of blood T cell repertoires in COVID-19. Profiling relied on immunoSEQ multiplex PCR, and the TCRdb table lists in-frame clones only, not all of them. The sample contains 65,000 or so clones, approximately 80% of which appear only once. Input material: peripheral blood. The origin of the receptors is a man aged 30 to 39 with COVID-19, enrolled during active disease. CDR3s include the opening cysteine and the closing phenylalanine or tryptophan. The D gene is left open where the match is weak. Expanded clones are given a class, and other clones once, few, many or no size at all.

J: TRBJ2-1; size: -; V: TRBV19; D: -; DNA: TGTGCCAGTAGTATAGTAGTATCGGATGAGCAGTTCTTC; CDR3: CASSIVVSDEQFF
J: TRBJ2-1; size: -; V: TRBV5-4; D: -; DNA: TGTGCCAGCAGCTCGGGGATTGAGCAGTTCTTC; CDR3: CASSSGIEQFF
J: TRBJ1-5; size: few; V: TRBV5-8; D: TRBD1; DNA: TGTGCCAGCAGCTTGGGCAGGGGGCAGGGGGGCAATCAGCCCCAGCATTTT; CDR3: CASSLGRGQGGNQPQHF
J: TRBJ1-1; size: -; V: TRBV28; D: -; DNA: TGTGCCACCCCATTTTTTACAGGAAATACTGAAGCTTTCTTT; CDR3: CATPFFTGNTEAFF
J: TRBJ2-3; size: medium-sized; V: TRBV6-4; D: TRBD2; DNA: TGTGCCAGCAGTGACTCGGGAGGGGGCACAGATACGCAGTATTTT; CDR3: CASSDSGGGTDTQYF
J: TRBJ2-1; size: -; V: TRBV20-1; D: -; DNA: TGCAGTGCTAGTCTAGACTTAGGGCAGTTCTTC; CDR3: CSASLDLGQFF
J: TRBJ2-5; size: once; V: TRBV10-2; D: -; DNA: TGCGCCAGCAGTGGTTCGCGGAGGACCACAGAGACCCAGTACTTC; CDR3: CASSGSRRTTETQYF
J: TRBJ1-5; size: once; V: TRBV28; D: -; DNA: TGTGCCAGCAGTTTGTCGGGGGCGGGAGTCCGGAATCAGCCCCAGCATTTT; CDR3: CASSLSGAGVRNQPQHF
J: TRBJ2-7; size: -; V: TRBV27; D: -; DNA: TGTGCCAGCAGTCTTATAGACGGAGGGCCGTCCTACGAGCAGTACTTC; CDR3: CASSLIDGGPSYEQYF
J: TRBJ1-5; size: few; V: TRBV27; D: -; DNA: TGTGCCAGCAGGGGGGCAATGGCGGGCAATCAGCCCCAGCATTTT; CDR3: CASRGAMAGNQPQHF
J: TRBJ1-1; size: -; V: TRBV19; D: TRBD1; DNA: TGTGCCAGCTTGGACAGGGGACGGGGCACTGAAGCTTTCTTT; CDR3: CASLDRGRGTEAFF
J: TRBJ2-2; size: -; V: TRBV12-3/TRBV12-4; D: -; DNA: TGTGCCAGCAGCTCCCAGCGAAACGGGGAGCTGTTTTTT; CDR3: CASSSQRNGELFF
J: TRBJ1-1; size: -; V: TRBV5-1; D: TRBD1; DNA: TGCGCCAGCAGCTTGGCTTATGGAGGGGGCGCAAGGAACACTGAAGCTTTCTTT; CDR3: CASSLAYGGGARNTEAFF
J: TRBJ1-2; size: -; V: TRBV6-2/TRBV6-3; D: -; DNA: TGTGCCAGCAGTTACTCTCGGCCCCGGGAAGGCTACACCTTC; CDR3: CASSYSRPREGYTF
J: TRBJ1-2; size: few; V: TRBV7-8; D: -; DNA: TGTGCCAGCACCAAAAGCATATTGCATTACTCTAACTATGGCTACACCTTC; CDR3: CASTKSILHYSNYGYTF
J: TRBJ1-5; size: -; V: TRBV15; D: TRBD1; DNA: TGTGCCACCAGCAGCCAGGGGGGAAATCAGCCCCAGCATTTT; CDR3: CATSSQGGNQPQHF
J: TRBJ1-1; size: few; V: TRBV11-2; D: TRBD1; DNA: TGTGCCAGCAGCCCTATCAGGCAGGGGGCTTACACTGAAGCTTTCTTT; CDR3: CASSPIRQGAYTEAFF
J: TRBJ2-7; size: -; V: TRBV7-2; D: TRBD2; DNA: TGTGCCAGCAGCACCCTAGGCGGGAGGAGGGGTTCCTACGAGCAGTACTTC; CDR3: CASSTLGGRRGSYEQYF
J: TRBJ2-6; size: -; V: TRBV28; D: -; DNA: TGTGCCAGCAGTTTTGTGTCATCTGGGGCCAACGTCCTGACTTTC; CDR3: CASSFVSSGANVLTF
J: TRBJ1-6; size: -; V: TRBV10-1; D: -; DNA: TGCGCCAGCAGGGCAGGCGTGAATTCACCCCTCCACTTT; CDR3: CASRAGVNSPLHF
J: TRBJ2-7; size: -; V: TRBV11-2; D: -; DNA: TGTGCCAGCAGCCCCGGTTGGGGCAACGAGCAGTACTTC; CDR3: CASSPGWGNEQYF
J: TRBJ2-2; size: -; V: TRBV20-1; D: TRBD1; DNA: TGCAGTGCTAGTCCGGCCTGGGGGACAGGACCTGCGAACACCGGGGAGCTGTTTTTT; CDR3: CSASPAWGTGPANTGELFF
J: TRBJ1-6; size: once; V: TRBV5-5; D: TRBD1; DNA: TGTGCCAGCAGCCCAGCTGAAGGACAGGCGAATTCACCCCTCCACTTT; CDR3: CASSPAEGQANSPLHF
J: TRBJ1-2; size: -; V: TRBV5-6; D: TRBD1; DNA: TGTGCCAGCAGCACGGGACAGAGAGACTATGGCTACACCTTC; CDR3: CASSTGQRDYGYTF
J: TRBJ2-1; size: once; V: TRBV10-3; D: TRBD2; DNA: TGTGCCATCTGCAGAGCGGGAGTGGATGAGCAGTTCTTC; CDR3: CAICRAGVDEQFF
J: TRBJ1-2; size: few; V: TRBV7-6; D: -; DNA: TGTGCCAGCAGCCCGACAGGTGCCGCTAACTATGGCTACACCTTC; CDR3: CASSPTGAANYGYTF
J: TRBJ1-2; size: -; V: TRBV2; D: -; DNA: TGTGCCAGCGTCGGACAGCCGACTAACTATGGCTACACCTTC; CDR3: CASVGQPTNYGYTF
J: TRBJ1-5; size: -; V: TRBV24-1; D: -; DNA: TGTGCCACCGCACGAGGTAGCAATCAGCCCCAGCATTTT; CDR3: CATARGSNQPQHF
J: TRBJ1-2; size: -; V: TRBV6-1; D: -; DNA: TGTGCCAGCAGTGAAGGAGTCGGGGGCTACACCTTC; CDR3: CASSEGVGGYTF
J: TRBJ2-3; size: -; V: TRBV18; D: -; DNA: TGTGCCAGCTCATCAGACACAGATACGCAGTATTTT; CDR3: CASSSDTDTQYF
J: TRBJ2-1; size: once; V: TRBV28; D: TRBD2; DNA: TGTGCCAGCAGCGGTTTCCTAGCGGGAAAGAACAATGAGCAGTTCTTC; CDR3: CASSGFLAGKNNEQFF
J: TRBJ2-5; size: -; V: TRBV5-4; D: TRBD2; DNA: TGTGCCAGCAGCTTGGGACTAGCGGGAGGGGAGACCCAGTACTTC; CDR3: CASSLGLAGGETQYF
J: TRBJ1-5; size: -; V: TRBV2; D: -; DNA: TGTGCCAGCAGTGAAGGGCTAGGTCTCAATCAGCCCCAGCATTTT; CDR3: CASSEGLGLNQPQHF
J: TRBJ1-2; size: -; V: TRBV6-5; D: -; DNA: TGTGCCAGCTTCAGCGGGGGTAATGGCTACACCTTC; CDR3: CASFSGGNGYTF
J: TRBJ2-5; size: -; V: TRBV7-8; D: TRBD1; DNA: TGTGCCAGCAGCTTAGTCGGGACAGGGGGCGCGATTAGCGAAGAGACCCAGTACTTC; CDR3: CASSLVGTGGAISEETQYF
J: TRBJ1-6; size: once; V: TRBV5-1; D: TRBD1; DNA: TGCGCCAGCAGCTACGGGACAGCACCCTCACCCCTCCACTTT; CDR3: CASSYGTAPSPLHF
J: TRBJ1-6; size: few; V: TRBV6-2/TRBV6-3; D: -; DNA: TGTGCCAGCAGTTCCCCGAGGACAGAATATTCACCCCTCCACTTT; CDR3: CASSSPRTEYSPLHF
J: TRBJ2-1; size: -; V: TRBV9; D: TRBD2; DNA: TGTGCCAGCAGCCTCCGGGACTATTCCAATGAGCAGTTCTTC; CDR3: CASSLRDYSNEQFF
J: TRBJ1-3; size: -; V: TRBV7-6; D: -; DNA: TGTGCCAGCAGCTTAGAATCCAGGGGATCTGGAAACACCATATATTTT; CDR3: CASSLESRGSGNTIYF
J: TRBJ2-7; size: -; V: TRBV10-2; D: -; DNA: TGCGCCAGCAGTGAGGGTAAGCGCCTGACCTCCTACGAGCAGTACTTC; CDR3: CASSEGKRLTSYEQYF
J: TRBJ2-7; size: once; V: TRBV4-1; D: TRBD1; DNA: TGCGCCAGCAGCCAACTGGGACAGGGAGCCGAGCAGTACTTC; CDR3: CASSQLGQGAEQYF
J: TRBJ1-3; size: few; V: TRBV4-3; D: -; DNA: TGCGCCAGCAGCCAATCGACAGGAACACACTCTGGAAACACCATATATTTT; CDR3: CASSQSTGTHSGNTIYF